The clone carrying this T cell receptor beta chain was detected a few times. Its antigen remains unidentified. The data derive from a study of post-analysis software for immune sequencing data. Study-level points and caveats: Comparison of patients with controls showed five TRBV segments more frequent in patients, TRBV5-6, TRBV5-1 and TRBV20-1 among them.

V was pared by 8 bases and J by 5 bases, with 7 bases of the junction left unmatched. This CDR3 is 13 amino acids long. The V gene's germline CDR1 is MNHNS and CDR2 SASEGT. Unique molecular identifiers were built into the TCR beta cDNA libraries. Via MiXCR, TCRdb re-called the PCR reads, giving one row per CDR3 protein. The sample consists of fewer than 700,000 distinct CDR3 sequences, 44% of them appearing once. Source material: blood. This TCR was sampled from a girl aged 10 to 17 with multiple sclerosis. This chain uses TRBV6-1 with TRBJ2-7, with TRBD1 matching over 9 bases. This chain's CDR3 is CASPGQGRNEQYF. In DNA form, the CDR3 reads TGTGCCAGCCCAGGACAGGGGAGGAACGAGCAGTACTTC.